This passage covers 10 T cell receptor beta chains from one sample sequenced in a study of Ad26.COV2.S vaccination and SARS-CoV-2 variants. Using immunoSEQ multiplex PCR, the repertoire was profiled, and TCRdb retains in-frame clones only, with some absent. The sample carries some 350,000 clones, 92% recorded once. The specimen was peripheral blood, collected after recovery from COVID-19. All receptors come from a human donor who had recovered from COVID-19.

The chain couples TRBV2 to TRBJ1-5, with D unclear. The CDR3 has 13 amino acids. V was shortened by 6 bases and J by 4 bases, with 10 bases between the two germline ends. Germline CDR1 is SNHLY and CDR2 is FYNNEI. The CDR3 loop reads CASSGSWNQPQHF. Here the CDR3 DNA reads TGTGCCAGCAGCGGGAGCTGGAATCAGCCCCAGCATTTT.

The J gene is TRBJ1-1, the V gene TRBV27; D is unclear. V was cut by 1 base and J by 0 bases, with 15 bases left in between. This CDR3 contains 17 residues. Per the germline V gene, CDR1 is MNHEY and CDR2 is SMNVEV (reference sequence). The CDR3 is CASSLLSVAGLNTEAFF. The DNA of the CDR3 is TGTGCCAGCAGTTTATTAAGCGTTGCAGGCTTGAACACTGAAGCTTTCTTT.

This clone was counted between two and nine times. The rearrangement uses TRBV19 and TRBJ1-2; 7 bases agree with TRBD1. CDR1 and CDR2 (germline): LNHDA, SQIVND (reference sequence). The CDR3 runs to 16 residues. The junction had 7 bases not matched to a gene; V was cut back by 3 bases and J by 0 bases. The CDR3 DNA sequence: TGTGCCAGTAGTATCGACAGGGCGGGAGCTAACTATGGCTACACCTTC. Its protein product is CASSIDRAGANYGYTF.

V and J are TRBV3-1 (or the pseudogene TRBV3-2) and TRBJ2-3; 8 bases are a match to TRBD2. V lost 8 bases, J lost 2 bases, and 3 bases stayed unmatched. Germline CDR1 LGHDT, CDR2 YNNKEL (reference sequence). The CDR3 runs 13 residues. CDR3 in amino acids: CASCSGDTDTQYF. For the CDR3, the DNA is TGTGCCAGCTGTAGCGGGGACACAGATACGCAGTATTTT.

The J gene is TRBJ2-3, the V gene TRBV5-6, with 10 bases matching TRBD1. CDR3 length equals 15 residues. V was pared by 6 bases and J by 3 bases, with 7 bases of the junction left unmatched. Germline V gives CDR1 SGHDT, CDR2 YYEEEE. CDR3 loop: CASNRPGQGTDTQYF. CDR3 coding DNA: TGTGCCAGCAACCGGCCGGGACAGGGGACAGATACGCAGTATTTT.

Note on this clone: One junction end disagrees with the germline gene, perhaps due to a read error. The same CDR3 also results from other DNA sequences found in this sample. This chain connects TRBV18 to TRBJ2-2, with D possibly TRBD1 on 6 matching bases. Germline values: CDR1 KGHSH, CDR2 LQKENI. The CDR3 covers 16 residues. CDR3 loop: CASSPPSAGATGELFF. CDR3 DNA sequence: TGTGCCAGCTCACCACCGTCGGCAGGGGCCACCGGAGAGCTGTTTTTT.

This chain connects TRBV7-9 to TRBJ1-1; 9 bases agree with TRBD1. V was pared by 5 bases and J by 1 base, with 8 bases of the junction left unmatched. CDR1 and CDR2 from the germline V gene are SEHNR and FQNEAQ (reference sequence). This CDR3 is 16 amino acids long. The CDR3 sequence is CASSERDRAGNTEAFF. The DNA of the CDR3 is TGTGCCAGCAGCGAAAGGGACAGGGCTGGGAACACTGAAGCTTTCTTT.

DNA of the CDR3: TGTGCCAGTAGTGCAGGCGGGCAGGGGAACACTGAAGCTTTCTTT. Translating gives CASSAGGQGNTEAFF. The J gene is TRBJ1-1, the V gene TRBV19; a possible D gene is TRBD1 (5 bases). The germline V gene has CDR1 LNHDA and CDR2 SQIVND (reference sequence). V gave up 5 bases and J gave up 1 base, with 14 bases separating them. The CDR3 consists of 15 residues. The variable domain in full, completed from reference TRBV19 and TRBJ1-1, reads DGGITQSPKYLFRKEGQNVTLSCEQNLNHDAMYWYRQDPGQGLRLIYYSQIVNDFQKGDIAEGYSVSREKKESFPLTVTSAQKNPTAFYLCASSAGGQGNTEAFFGQGTRLTVV.

The CDR3, as DNA: TGTGCCAGTAGTATGTTAATAGGAGTAGGCAACATTCAGTACTTC. The encoded protein is CASSMLIGVGNIQYF. The chain is built from TRBV19 and TRBJ2-4; D gene ambiguous. Trimming pared 3 bases from V and 7 bases from J, leaving 16 bases between. Germline CDR1 is LNHDA and CDR2 is SQIVND (reference sequence). The CDR3 consists of 15 residues.

The V and J genes are TRBV7-9 and TRBJ2-1; 12 bases agree with TRBD1. With 3 bases clipped from V and 5 bases from J, the junction kept 2 bases outside the gene matches. CDR1 is SEHNR, CDR2 FQNEAQ, per germline (reference sequence). This CDR3 comprises 15 residues. The CDR3: CASSLGDRGHNEQFF. CDR3 in DNA: TGTGCCAGCAGCTTGGGGGACAGGGGGCACAATGAGCAGTTCTTC. Complete variable domain (other parts from reference TRBV7-9 and TRBJ2-1): DTGVSQNPRHKITKRGQNVTFRCDPISEHNRLYWYRQTLGQGPEFLTYFQNEAQLEKSRLLSDRFSAERPKGSFSTLEIQRTEQGDSAMYLCASSLGDRGHNEQFFGPGTRLTVL.